A selection of T cell receptor beta chains follows, all from one sample in a study of brain T cells in children with intractable seizures. TCRdb's table, derived via immunoSEQ multiplex PCR, lists solely in-frame clones and lacks some. The table records about 64,000 clones, approximately 95% of them present only once. This specimen consisted of peripheral blood, obtained at surgery. All receptors come from a boy under two years old with focal cortical dysplasia and intractable seizures. Each CDR3 is given with its conserved first and last residue. Fields, in order: D gene, clone size, J gene, V gene, CDR3 protein, CDR3 DNA. D genes are given only for firm matches. Expanded clones get a size class; other rows say once, few or many, or leave the size out.

TRBD2 | - | TRBJ2-1 | TRBV4-1 | CASSQGSPASGANEQFF | TGCGCCAGCAGCCAAGGGTCTCCGGCTAGCGGGGCGAATGAGCAGTTCTTC
- | few | TRBJ2-7 | TRBV21-1 | CASSPRQVFAYEQYF | TGTGCCAGCAGCCCCCGACAGGTTTTCGCCTACGAGCAGTACTTC
TRBD1 | - | TRBJ2-2 | TRBV5-1 | CASSNNRQGANTGELFF | TGCGCCAGCAGCAATAACCGGCAGGGGGCGAACACCGGGGAGCTGTTTTTT
- | - | TRBJ2-1 | TRBV1 | CTSSQVEIDEQFF | TGCACCAGCAGCCAAGTCGAGATCGATGAGCAGTTCTTC
TRBD2 | - | TRBJ2-4 | TRBV19 | CASSMGLAIPLAKNIQYF | TGTGCCAGTAGTATGGGACTAGCAATACCTCTAGCCAAAAACATTCAGTACTTC
- | - | TRBJ2-7 | TRBV11-2 | CASKRGFRDKESEQYF | TGTGCCAGCAAGAGAGGGTTCCGGGACAAAGAGTCCGAGCAGTACTTC
- | - | TRBJ1-2 | TRBV25-1 | CASSEYSIGSLDGYTF | TGTGCCAGCAGTGAATACTCTATTGGCAGTTTGGATGGCTACACCTTC
- | - | TRBJ1-1 | TRBV7-9 | CASIGSTEAFF | TGTGCCAGCATTGGCAGCACTGAAGCTTTCTTT
TRBD1 | - | TRBJ2-7 | TRBV5-1 | CASSLEFGTAFYEQYF | TGCGCCAGCAGCTTGGAGTTTGGGACAGCTTTTTACGAGCAGTACTTC
- | - | TRBJ2-7 | TRBV7-9 | CASSLNTGTTYEQYF | TGTGCCAGCAGCTTAAACACCGGGACGACCTACGAGCAGTACTTC
TRBD1 | - | TRBJ1-1 | TRBV6-5 | CASRIDRAGAEAFF | TGTGCCAGCAGGATCGACAGGGCGGGCGCTGAAGCTTTCTTT
- | - | TRBJ1-1 | TRBV6-1 | CASSEAPGMGTEAFF | TGTGCCAGCAGTGAAGCTCCAGGGATGGGCACTGAAGCTTTCTTT
TRBD2 | - | TRBJ2-1 | TRBV9 | CASSVEGLAGGEQFF | TGTGCCAGCAGCGTAGAGGGACTAGCGGGTGGTGAGCAGTTCTTC
TRBD2 | - | TRBJ2-3 | TRBV3-1/TRBV3-2 | CASSQDRLAYGTQYF | TGTGCCAGCAGCCAAGATCGACTAGCGTACGGTACGCAGTATTTT
TRBD2 | - | TRBJ2-1 | TRBV15 | CATSRDLAGPYNEQFF | TGTGCCACCAGCAGAGACCTAGCGGGGCCCTACAATGAGCAGTTCTTC
TRBD1 | - | TRBJ2-3 | TRBV5-4 | CASSPGQGPWGTDTQYF | TGTGCCAGCAGCCCTGGACAGGGACCGTGGGGCACAGATACGCAGTATTTT